This T cell receptor beta chain was found in a study of T cell repertoires in cytomegalovirus infection. Across the study: Evidence of both CMV infection and a matching HLA type came from public TCR beta signatures.

A word on this clonotype: Antigen: not known.

Study outcomes and limitations: Predominance within the ex vivo response was attributable to HLA-C-restricted CMV-specific TCR beta clonotypes.

Germline CDR1 reads SGHTA; CDR2 reads FQGNSA. The CDR3 spans 14 residues. Trimming left V 1 base short and J 1 base short, with 7 bases between. TCRdb redid the calling of the reads with MiXCR, one entry per CDR3 protein. The data show 55,000 to 70,000 distinct CDR3 sequences, approximately 22% seen once. The sample consisted of PBMCs, sequenced either directly or after in vitro stimulation (not recorded which). This chain uses TRBV7-2 with TRBJ1-1; D is unclear. This receptor was identified in a human donor in good health (CMV status not recorded). Some clones in this sample may be carry-over from other donors' samples. The CDR3 spells CASSLELGNTEAFF. CDR3 nucleotide sequence: TGTGCCAGCAGCTTAGAACTTGGGAACACTGAAGCTTTCTTT.